One sample yielded the 8 T cell receptor beta chains listed below, sequenced in a study of blood T cell repertoires in COVID-19. Assay: immunoSEQ multiplex PCR; the TCRdb copy retains only in-frame clones and omits some. The repertoire holds a few hundred thousand clones, with roughly 89% as singletons. Material for sequencing was peripheral blood. Receptors were obtained from a woman in her 30s with COVID-19, enrolled during active disease.

V gene TRBV19 combines with J gene TRBJ2-4; D unresolved. Trimming left V 6 bases short and J 4 bases short, with 16 bases between. Germline V gene lookup returns CDR1 LNHDA and CDR2 SQIVND (reference sequence). The CDR3 runs to 15 residues. CDR3 protein: CASSPQRVWKNIQYF. CDR3 bases: TGTGCCAGTAGCCCTCAGCGAGTTTGGAAAAACATTCAGTACTTC. Based on the CDR3 plus reference TRBV19 and TRBJ2-4, the full variable domain is DGGITQSPKYLFRKEGQNVTLSCEQNLNHDAMYWYRQDPGQGLRLIYYSQIVNDFQKGDIAEGYSVSREKKESFPLTVTSAQKNPTAFYLCASSPQRVWKNIQYFGAGTRLSVL.

About this clone: Other DNA sequences in the same sample also yield this CDR3. The chain has TRBV11-2 and TRBJ1-1; TRBD1 matches at 9 bases. V was clipped by 5 bases and J by 5 bases; unmatched bases: 6. Germline V gene data show CDR1 as SGHAT and CDR2 as FQNNGV. The CDR3 loop spans 14 amino acids. The chain's CDR3 is CASSLTGGRTEAFF. The CDR3 nucleotides are TGTGCCAGCAGCCTGACAGGGGGTAGGACTGAAGCTTTCTTT.

The V call is TRBV7-9, the J call TRBJ1-3; unclear D gene. The CDR3 consists of 11 residues. The germline V gene has CDR1 SEHNR and CDR2 FQNEAQ (reference sequence). V lost 4 bases to trimming and J lost 9 bases, with 7 bases between them. DNA for the CDR3: TGTGCCAGCAGCTCCACTTTCACCATATATTTT. This translates into CASSSTFTIYF. Based on the CDR3 plus reference TRBV7-9 and TRBJ1-3, the full variable domain is DTGVSQNPRHKITKRGQNVTFRCDPISEHNRLYWYRQTLGQGPEFLTYFQNEAQLEKSRLLSDRFSAERPKGSFSTLEIQRTEQGDSAMYLCASSSTFTIYFGEGSWLTVV.

This sequence joins TRBV6-5 and TRBJ1-3, with TRBD1 identical over 7 bases. Looked up from germline, CDR1 is MNHEY and CDR2 is SVGAGI. The CDR3 covers 16 residues. The V gene end was trimmed by 4 bases and the J gene end by 0 bases; junction bases not matched to a gene: 6. CDR3 in amino acids: CASSWTQGISGNTIYF. The CDR3 DNA reads as TGTGCCAGCAGTTGGACACAGGGGATCTCTGGAAACACCATATATTTT.

The V and J genes are TRBV19 and TRBJ1-6, with 7 bases fitting TRBD1. Germline CDR1 is LNHDA and CDR2 is SQIVND (reference sequence). The ends lost 6 bases at V and 7 bases at J; junction bases unmatched: 6. The CDR3 extends over 14 amino acids. The CDR3 loop reads CASSQGGRNSPLHF. DNA for the CDR3: TGTGCCAGTAGCCAGGGGGGACGGAATTCACCCCTCCACTTT.

The chain is built from TRBV19 and TRBJ1-3; D is perhaps TRBD1 (5 bases). Trimming took 6 bases from V and 0 from J, leaving 12 bases between them. CDR1 and CDR2 from the germline V gene are LNHDA and SQIVND (reference sequence). The CDR3 covers 15 residues. The CDR3 DNA reads TGTGCCAGTAGCTCCGACAGTATCTCTGGAAACACCATATATTTT. Amino acids: CASSSDSISGNTIYF.

CDR3 DNA sequence: TGTGCCAGCCGGGACAGGGGGCTTCAGGGCTACACCTTC. Translation: CASRDRGLQGYTF. The chain employs TRBV19 and TRBJ1-2; 12 bases match TRBD1. CDR1 and CDR2 from the germline V gene are LNHDA and SQIVND (reference sequence). CDR3 size: 13 residues. V trimming: 9 bases; J trimming: 8 bases; junction bases outside the gene matches: 7.

This sequence joins TRBV7-2 and TRBJ1-3; the D is unclear. The germline CDR1 and CDR2 sequences are SGHTA and FQGNSA. The CDR3 spans 15 residues. Trimming took 3 bases from V and 0 from J, leaving 9 bases between them. The CDR3 region has the DNA TGTGCCAGCAGCTTCCTAACTAGCTCTGGAAACACCATATATTTT. This gives the protein CASSFLTSSGNTIYF. Complete variable domain (other parts from reference TRBV7-2 and TRBJ1-3): GAGVSQSPSNKVTEKGKDVELRCDPISGHTALYWYRQSLGQGLEFLIYFQGNSAPDKSGLPSDRFSAERTGGSVSTLTIQRTQQEDSAVYLCASSFLTSSGNTIYFGEGSWLTVV.